This TCR beta chain was identified during a study of vaccination and CD4 T cells after COVID-19. In the case of this clonotype: The antigen is unknown.

The study sequenced cultured CD4+ T cell DNA using the Oncomine TCR Beta short-read assay. MiXCR, run by TCRdb on the PCR reads, gives a single entry per CDR3 protein. Of 20,000 to 25,000 distinct CDR3 sequences in the sample, roughly two fifths were seen once. Time point denoted: late sampling 161 to 241 days after vaccination in a few convalescent patients. Treatment given: roughly ten-day PBMC culture with coronavirus spike peptide pools or control peptides (ViraFEST assay). Sequenced material: CD4+ T cells from blood, cultured in vitro, taken about 7 months after SARS-CoV-2 vaccination. The TCR originated in a human donor who had recovered from COVID-19.

CDR3 DNA sequence: TGTGCCAGCAGAGACACCGTCTCTGGAAACACCATATATTTT. Residues: CASRDTVSGNTIYF. The chain employs TRBV7-9 and TRBJ1-3; D unresolved. Per germline, CDR1 SEHNR and CDR2 FQNEAQ (reference sequence). The V end lost 6 bases, the J end lost 0 bases, and 9 bases lay between the germline ends. This CDR3 is built from 14 residues.